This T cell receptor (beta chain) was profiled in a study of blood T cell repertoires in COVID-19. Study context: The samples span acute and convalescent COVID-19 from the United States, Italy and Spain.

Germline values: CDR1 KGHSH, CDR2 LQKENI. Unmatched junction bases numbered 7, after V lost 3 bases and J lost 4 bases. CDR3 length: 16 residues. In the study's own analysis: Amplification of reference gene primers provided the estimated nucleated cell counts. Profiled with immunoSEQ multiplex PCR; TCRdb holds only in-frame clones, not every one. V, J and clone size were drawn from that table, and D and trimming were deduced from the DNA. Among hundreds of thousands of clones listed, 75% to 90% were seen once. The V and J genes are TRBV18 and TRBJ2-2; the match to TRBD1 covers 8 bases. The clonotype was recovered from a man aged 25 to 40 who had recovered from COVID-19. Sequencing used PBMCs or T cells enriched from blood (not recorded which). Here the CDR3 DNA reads TGTGCCAGCTCACCCGGGACAGGCTCGAGCACCGGGGAGCTGTTTTTT. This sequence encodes CASSPGTGSSTGELFF.